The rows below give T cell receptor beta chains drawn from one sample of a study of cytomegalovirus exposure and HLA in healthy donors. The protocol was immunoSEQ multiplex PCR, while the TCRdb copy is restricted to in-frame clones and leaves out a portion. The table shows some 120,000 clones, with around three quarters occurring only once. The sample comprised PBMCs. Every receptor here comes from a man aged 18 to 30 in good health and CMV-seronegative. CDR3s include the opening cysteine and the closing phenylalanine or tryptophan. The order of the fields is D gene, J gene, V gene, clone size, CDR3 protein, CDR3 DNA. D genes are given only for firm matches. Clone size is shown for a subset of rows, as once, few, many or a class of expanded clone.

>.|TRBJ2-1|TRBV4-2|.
CASTTNPEDNEQFF
TGTGCCAGCACTACGAACCCGGAGGACAATGAGCAGTTCTTC
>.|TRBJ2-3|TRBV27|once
CASSFSGPADTQYF
TGTGCCAGCAGTTTCTCAGGGCCGGCTGATACGCAGTATTTT
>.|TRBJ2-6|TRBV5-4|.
CASSRPGGSGANVLTF
TGTGCCAGCAGCCGTCCCGGAGGGTCTGGGGCCAACGTCCTGACTTTC
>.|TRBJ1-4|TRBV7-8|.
CASSLNSGEKLFF
TGTGCCAGCAGCTTAAATTCGGGAGAAAAACTGTTTTTT
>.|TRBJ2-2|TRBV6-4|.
CASSEEATNTGELFF
TGTGCCAGCAGTGAAGAAGCGACTAACACCGGGGAGCTGTTTTTT
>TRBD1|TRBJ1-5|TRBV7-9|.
CASSPMAGTGNQPQHF
TGTGCCAGCAGCCCGATGGCGGGGACAGGGAATCAGCCCCAGCATTTT
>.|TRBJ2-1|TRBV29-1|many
CSVALDGNNEQFF
TGCAGCGTTGCACTAGACGGCAACAATGAGCAGTTCTTC
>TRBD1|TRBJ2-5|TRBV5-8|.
CASSFRRDRAKETQYF
TGTGCCAGCAGCTTTCGTCGGGACAGGGCAAAAGAGACCCAGTACTTC
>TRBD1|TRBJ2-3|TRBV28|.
CASTRQGLNTDTQYF
TGTGCCAGCACCCGACAGGGGCTAAACACAGATACGCAGTATTTT
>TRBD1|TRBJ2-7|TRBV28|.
CASSGQAPYEQYF
TGTGCCAGCAGTGGACAGGCTCCCTACGAGCAGTACTTC
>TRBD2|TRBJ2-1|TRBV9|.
CASSVEAGGVEGNNEQFF
TGTGCCAGCAGCGTAGAGGCGGGAGGGGTCGAGGGGAACAATGAGCAGTTCTTC
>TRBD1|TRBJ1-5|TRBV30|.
CAWTPGQGPRPQHF
TGTGCCTGGACCCCGGGACAGGGCCCCCGGCCCCAGCATTTT
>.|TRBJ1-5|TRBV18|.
CASSTDSYQPQHF
TGTGCCAGCTCAACCGACAGTTATCAGCCCCAGCATTTT
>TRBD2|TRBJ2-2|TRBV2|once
CASFGTSGRVDGELFF
TGTGCCAGCTTTGGGACTAGCGGGAGGGTCGACGGGGAGCTGTTTTTT
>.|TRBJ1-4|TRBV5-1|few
CASSLGGLSIEKLFF
TGCGCCAGCAGCTTGGGAGGGCTTTCCATTGAAAAACTGTTTTTT
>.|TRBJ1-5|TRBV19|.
CASSIGTPSTGFSGQPQHF
TGTGCCAGTAGTATAGGGACCCCAAGTACAGGCTTCTCGGGTCAGCCCCAGCATTTT
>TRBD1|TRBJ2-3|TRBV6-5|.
CASRRQGSDTQYF
TGTGCCAGCAGAAGACAGGGATCAGATACGCAGTATTTT
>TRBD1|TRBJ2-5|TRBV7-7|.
CASSLDQGAGETQYF
TGTGCTAGCAGCCTGGACCAGGGGGCTGGGGAGACCCAGTACTTC
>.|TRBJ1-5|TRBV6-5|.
CASSYTGDYNQPQHF
TGTGCCAGCAGTTACACGGGGGACTACAATCAGCCCCAGCATTTT
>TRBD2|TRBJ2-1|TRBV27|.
CASSGFGGLAANYNEQFF
TGTGCCAGTTCGGGTTTTGGGGGACTAGCGGCAAACTACAATGAGCAGTTCTTC
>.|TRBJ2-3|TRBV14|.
CASSPLDSSITDTQYF
TGTGCCAGCAGCCCGTTGGACAGCTCCATCACAGATACGCAGTATTTT
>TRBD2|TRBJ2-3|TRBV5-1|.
CASSFRAGDTQYF
TGCGCCAGCAGCTTCCGAGCGGGAGACACGCAGTATTTT
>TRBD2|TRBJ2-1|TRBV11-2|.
CASRPTSGRVDEQFF
TGTGCCAGCAGACCGACTAGCGGGAGGGTCGATGAGCAGTTCTTC
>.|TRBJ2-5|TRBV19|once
CASSTRQVPQETQYF
TGTGCCAGTAGTACCCGACAGGTCCCCCAAGAGACCCAGTACTTC
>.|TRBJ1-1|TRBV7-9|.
CASSLRGPDTEAFF
TGTGCCAGCAGCTTAAGAGGTCCGGACACTGAAGCTTTCTTT
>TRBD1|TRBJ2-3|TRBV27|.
CASSNRQGRTDTQYF
TGTGCCAGCAGTAATAGACAGGGGCGCACAGATACGCAGTATTTT
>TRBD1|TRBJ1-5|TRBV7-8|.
CASSWSPTGEYNQPQHF
TGTGCCAGCAGCTGGTCTCCGACAGGGGAATACAATCAGCCCCAGCATTTT
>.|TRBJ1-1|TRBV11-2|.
CASSLVGRKNTEAFF
TGTGCCAGCAGCTTAGTGGGCCGCAAGAACACTGAAGCTTTCTTT
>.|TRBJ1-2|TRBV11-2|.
CASSLVQASVGYTF
TGTGCCAGCAGCTTAGTTCAGGCCTCGGTTGGCTACACCTTC
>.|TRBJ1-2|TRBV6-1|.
CASSWTRGADGYTF
TGTGCCAGCAGTTGGACCCGGGGGGCTGATGGCTACACCTTC
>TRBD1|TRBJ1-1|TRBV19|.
CASRQGQKNTEAFF
TGTGCCAGTAGGCAGGGACAGAAGAACACTGAAGCTTTCTTT
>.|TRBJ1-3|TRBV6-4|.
CASSEAPGNTIYF
TGTGCCAGCAGTGAGGCACCTGGAAACACCATATATTTT
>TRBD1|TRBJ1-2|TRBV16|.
CASSQSFADRGLNYGYTF
TGTGCCAGCAGCCAATCTTTTGCGGACAGGGGTCTTAACTATGGCTACACCTTC
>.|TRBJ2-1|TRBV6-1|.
CASSELDYNEQFF
TGTGCCAGCAGTGAACTAGATTACAATGAGCAGTTCTTC
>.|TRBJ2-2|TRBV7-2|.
CASSLGFWSELVGGELFF
TGTGCCAGCAGCTTAGGTTTTTGGTCGGAGCTGGTGGGCGGGGAGCTGTTTTTT
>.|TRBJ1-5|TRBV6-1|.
CASSETGELSNQPQHF
TGTGCCAGCAGTGAAACAGGAGAGCTTAGCAATCAGCCCCAGCATTTT
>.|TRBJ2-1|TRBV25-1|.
CASIPNLVHEQFF
TGTGCCAGCATCCCAAATCTAGTCCATGAGCAGTTCTTC
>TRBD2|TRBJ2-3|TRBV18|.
CASSLAGSTDTQYF
TGTGCCAGCTCACTAGCGGGAAGCACAGATACGCAGTATTTT
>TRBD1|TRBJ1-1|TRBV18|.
CASSRSTLTDRFNTEAFF
TGTGCCAGCTCTCGATCTACGCTCACGGACAGGTTTAACACTGAAGCTTTCTTT
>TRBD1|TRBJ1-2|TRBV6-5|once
CASSRSIQGDYGYTF
TGTGCCAGCAGTCGCTCAATACAGGGGGACTATGGCTACACCTTC
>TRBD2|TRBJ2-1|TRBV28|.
CASSSPLAGLGTYEQFF
TGTGCCAGCAGTTCCCCCCTAGCGGGATTAGGTACCTATGAGCAGTTCTTC
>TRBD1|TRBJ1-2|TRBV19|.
CASSIRQGYGYTF
TGTGCCAGTAGTATTCGACAGGGCTACGGCTACACCTTC
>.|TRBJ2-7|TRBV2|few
CASMARPSSYEQYF
TGTGCCAGCATGGCGCGGCCCAGCTCCTACGAGCAGTACTTC
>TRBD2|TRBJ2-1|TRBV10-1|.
CASSGLAGHNEQFF
TGCGCCAGCAGTGGGCTAGCGGGGCACAATGAGCAGTTCTTC
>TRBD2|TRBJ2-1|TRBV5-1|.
CASSLYPGLAANEQFF
TGCGCCAGCAGCTTGTACCCGGGACTAGCAGCGAATGAGCAGTTCTTC
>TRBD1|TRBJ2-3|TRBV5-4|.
CASSLMTGRTDTQYF
TGTGCCAGCAGCTTAATGACAGGGCGCACAGATACGCAGTATTTT
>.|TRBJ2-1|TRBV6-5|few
CASSYETHSREQFF
TGTGCCAGCAGTTACGAAACCCACTCGAGAGAGCAGTTCTTC
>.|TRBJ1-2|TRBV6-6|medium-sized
CASSYSGVDGYTF
TGTGCCAGCAGTTACTCAGGAGTTGACGGCTACACCTTC
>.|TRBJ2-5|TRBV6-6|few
CASSYLRETQYF
TGTGCCAGCAGTTACCTTCGGGAGACCCAGTACTTC
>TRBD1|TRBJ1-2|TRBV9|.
CASSTQGGGYGYTF
TGTGCCAGCAGCACCCAAGGGGGCGGCTATGGCTACACCTTC
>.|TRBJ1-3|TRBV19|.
CASSIAGKLSGNTIYF
TGTGCCAGTAGTATCGCAGGCAAACTCTCTGGAAACACCATATATTTT
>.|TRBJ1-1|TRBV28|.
CASSPSAGAATEAFF
TGTGCCAGCAGCCCTTCTGCGGGCGCCGCCACTGAAGCTTTCTTT
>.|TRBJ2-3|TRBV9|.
CASSLASDTQYF
TGTGCCAGCAGCCTAGCTTCAGATACGCAGTATTTT
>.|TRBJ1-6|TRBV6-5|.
CASSYLRGRNSPLHF
TGTGCCAGCAGTTACCTGCGGGGGCGGAATTCACCCCTCCACTTT
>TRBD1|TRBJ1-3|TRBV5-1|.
CASSVTGTGNTIYF
TGCGCCAGCAGCGTGACAGGGACAGGAAACACCATATATTTT
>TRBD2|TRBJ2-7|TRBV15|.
CATRGTSGGYEQYF
TGTGCCACCAGGGGGACTAGCGGGGGGTACGAGCAGTACTTC
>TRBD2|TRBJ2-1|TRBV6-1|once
CASSEASAGVVLSEQFF
TGTGCCAGCAGTGAAGCGAGCGCGGGGGTAGTGCTTAGTGAGCAGTTCTTC
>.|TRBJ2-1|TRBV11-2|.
CASSPNVADPYNEQFF
TGTGCCAGCAGCCCTAACGTAGCGGATCCCTACAATGAGCAGTTCTTC